The 19 T cell receptor beta chains reported below all come from one sample, sequenced in a study of OX40 agonist ivuxolimab in advanced cancers. The table came from immunoSEQ multiplex PCR; TCRdb's copy has only in-frame clones and leaves some out. The sample records approximately 58,000 clones, more than 70% being singletons. Sequenced material: CD4+ or CD8+ T cells sorted from blood, taken in a trial of the OX40 agonist ivuxolimab. Receptor source: an adult with an advanced solid tumor such as melanoma, head and neck, liver or kidney cancer.

The chain couples TRBV4-3 to TRBJ2-3; no clear D gene. The germline V gene encodes CDR1 LGHNA and CDR2 YSLEER. Trimming removed 5 bases from V and 8 bases from J, with 17 bases in between. The CDR3 loop spans 14 amino acids. The CDR3 reads CASSETAAMGTQYF. The DNA of the CDR3 is TGCGCCAGCAGCGAAACTGCCGCTATGGGTACGCAGTATTTT.

This clone was observed once. J is TRBJ2-1 and V is TRBV19; TRBD2 matches 13 bases. V was pared by 5 bases and J by 3 bases, with 16 bases of the junction left unmatched. CDR1 LNHDA and CDR2 SQIVND come from the germline V gene (reference sequence). The CDR3 is made up of 20 amino acids. In DNA form, the CDR3 reads TGTGCCAGTAGTCCCGGAACTAGCGGGGGGGCCGTCCTCTACTACAATGAGCAGTTCTTC. Translated: CASSPGTSGGAVLYYNEQFF.

The rearrangement joins TRBV28 to TRBJ2-2; perhaps TRBD2 as D (6 bases). The CDR3 covers 15 residues. The V end lost 3 bases, the J end lost 5 bases, and 13 bases lay between the germline ends. The V gene's germline CDR1 is MDHEN and CDR2 SYDVKM. The CDR3 protein is CASSLGGSGTGELFF. Written as DNA, the CDR3 is TGTGCCAGCAGTTTGGGGGGTTCAGGAACCGGGGAGCTGTTTTTT.

This chain links TRBV28 with TRBJ2-2; 8 bases fit TRBD2. V trimming: 8 bases; J trimming: 6 bases; junction bases outside the gene matches: 8. The length of the CDR3 is 14 residues. Germline-derived CDR1 and CDR2 are MDHEN and SYDVKM. The CDR3 region is CASDAGGAPGELFF. The CDR3, as DNA: TGTGCCAGCGACGCCGGGGGGGCACCCGGGGAGCTGTTTTTT. The full variable domain, its missing parts supplied by reference TRBV28 and TRBJ2-2, is DVKVTQSSRYLVKRTGEKVFLECVQDMDHENMFWYRQDPGLGLRLIYFSYDVKMKEKGDIPEGYSVSREKKERFSLILESASTNQTSMYLCASDAGGAPGELFFGEGSRLTVL.

The chain recombines TRBV9 with TRBJ1-1, with D possibly TRBD1 on 6 matching bases. The length of the CDR3 is 14 residues. Trimming pared 5 bases from V and 2 bases from J, leaving 13 bases between. Germline values: CDR1 SGDLS, CDR2 YYNGEE. The CDR3 reads CASSPTGPNTEAFF. The DNA of the CDR3 is TGTGCCAGCAGTCCGACAGGACCTAACACTGAAGCTTTCTTT.

The genes are TRBV9 and TRBJ2-2, with 8 bases identical to TRBD2. With V trimmed by 0 bases and J by 6 bases, 7 bases remained unmatched. The CDR3 length is 16 residues. CDR1 and CDR2 (germline): SGDLS, YYNGEE. The CDR3 bases are TGTGCCAGCAGCGTAGCGGGAGGGCCGAGGGCCGGGGAGCTGTTTTTT. It translates to CASSVAGGPRAGELFF. The whole variable domain, filled in from reference TRBV9 and TRBJ2-2, reads DSGVTQTPKHLITATGQRVTLRCSPRSGDLSVYWYQQSLDQGLQFLIQYYNGEERAKGNILERFSAQQFPDLHSELNLSSLELGDSALYFCASSVAGGPRAGELFFGEGSRLTVL.

This chain uses TRBV18 with TRBJ1-5; TRBD1 is a possible D gene (5 bases). The CDR3 has 13 residues. The germline V gene encodes CDR1 KGHSH and CDR2 LQKENI. The V and J ends lost 6 bases and 3 bases respectively, with 9 bases between them. The CDR3 reads CASSDGHNQPQHF. CDR3 nucleotides: TGTGCCAGCTCCGACGGACACAATCAGCCCCAGCATTTT.

The rearrangement uses TRBV6-6 and TRBJ2-5; 11 bases are a match to TRBD1. This CDR3 contains 15 residues. Germline-derived CDR1 and CDR2 are MNHNY and SVGAGI (reference sequence). V lost 6 bases and J lost 4; bases outside the gene matches: 7. The CDR3 DNA reads TGTGCCAGCAGACCCCCGGGACAGGGGGGAGAGACCCAGTACTTC. Protein: CASRPPGQGGETQYF.

The rearrangement links TRBV9 to TRBJ1-4, with D maybe TRBD1 (6 bases). The CDR3 sequence is 14 residues long. V lost 3 bases to trimming and J lost 7 bases, with 13 bases between them. Germline CDR1 and CDR2: SGDLS and YYNGEE. CDR3 DNA: TGTGCCAGCAGCGAGGGGGTCGAGGGTGAAAAACTGTTTTTT. Amino acids: CASSEGVEGEKLFF.

This clone appeared once. The gene calls are TRBV9 and TRBJ2-1; 8 bases are a match to TRBD1. CDR3 length: 16 residues. CDR1 SGDLS and CDR2 YYNGEE come from the germline V gene. With 4 bases clipped from V and 6 bases from J, the junction kept 12 bases outside the gene matches. CDR3 region: CASSPSEMTGANEQFF. In DNA, the CDR3 is TGTGCCAGCAGCCCCTCAGAAATGACAGGGGCCAATGAGCAGTTCTTC. The complete variable domain, with remaining parts taken from reference TRBV9 and TRBJ2-1, reads DSGVTQTPKHLITATGQRVTLRCSPRSGDLSVYWYQQSLDQGLQFLIQYYNGEERAKGNILERFSAQQFPDLHSELNLSSLELGDSALYFCASSPSEMTGANEQFFGPGTRLTVL.

The chain combines TRBV11-3 with TRBJ1-1, with TRBD1 matching 10 bases. The ends lost 5 bases at V and 7 bases at J; junction bases unmatched: 4. The CDR3 has 13 residues. Germline values: CDR1 SGHNT, CDR2 YENEEA. CDR3 sequence (DNA): TGTGCCAGCAGCGGCCGGGACAGGGGTGAAGCTTTCTTT. Amino acids: CASSGRDRGEAFF.

This clone was seen once. V usage is TRBV29-1 and J usage is TRBJ1-5, with a tentative D call TRBD1 (6 bases). CDR3 length: 12 amino acids. The V end was cut by 7 bases, the J end by 5 bases, with 12 bases between. Germline lookup yields CDR1 SQVTM and CDR2 ANQGSEA. CDR3 sequence reads: CSARDTDQPQHF. Written as DNA, the CDR3 is TGCAGCGCCCGGGACACTGATCAGCCCCAGCATTTT.

This clone has a single count. CDR3 amino acids: CASSPGVGVGTANTEAFF. The CDR3 region has the DNA TGTGCCAGCAGCCCTGGAGTGGGCGTAGGGACGGCGAACACTGAAGCTTTCTTT. The J gene is TRBJ1-1, the V gene TRBV11-3; the D gene is possibly TRBD1 (5 bases). V lost 5 bases and J lost 1, with 23 bases in between. CDR1 is SGHNT, CDR2 YENEEA, per germline. This CDR3 has 18 residues.

This clone was recorded only once. The chain uses TRBV5-1 and TRBJ2-3; 16 bases agree with TRBD2. The CDR3 is 18 amino acids. In germline, CDR1 is SGHRS, CDR2 YFSETQ. V shed 3 bases, J shed 1 base, and the junction held 5 bases outside the gene matches. CDR3 sequence (DNA): TGCGCCAGCAGCTCGGGACTAGCGGGGGGGCAAGGCACAGATACGCAGTATTTT. Residues: CASSSGLAGGQGTDTQYF.

The chain joins TRBV6-6 to TRBJ2-3; D not certain. Germline V gene lookup returns CDR1 MNHNY and CDR2 SVGAGI (reference sequence). V was pared by 6 bases and J by 0 bases, with 16 bases between. The CDR3 contains 16 residues. The CDR3 loop is CASSSVRGTSTDTQYF. CDR3 bases: TGTGCCAGCAGCTCCGTCCGCGGAACTAGCACAGATACGCAGTATTTT.

This chain joins TRBV5-6 and TRBJ2-7; TRBD1 is a possible D gene (5 bases). Trimming cost V 4 bases and J 5 bases, with 10 bases left between them. The CDR3 runs to 12 residues. Germline-derived CDR1 and CDR2 are SGHDT and YYEEEE. The CDR3 DNA is TGTGCCAGCAGCCCAGGGCAGGACGAGCAGTACTTC. As protein: CASSPGQDEQYF. Drawing the rest from reference TRBV5-6 and TRBJ2-7, the complete variable domain is DAGVTQSPTHLIKTRGQQVTLRCSPKSGHDTVSWYQQALGQGPQFIFQYYEEEERQRGNFPDRFSGHQFPNYSSELNVNALLLGDSALYLCASSPGQDEQYFGPGTRLTVT.

The J gene is TRBJ2-1, the V gene TRBV11-1; D remains ambiguous. Trimming pared 1 base from V and 11 bases from J, leaving 9 bases between. CDR1 is SGHAT, CDR2 FQDESV, per germline (reference sequence). The CDR3 has 12 residues. CDR3 coding DNA: TGTGCCAGCAGCTTAGACTCAGAACAGCAGTTCTTC. This sequence encodes CASSLDSEQQFF.

The chain employs TRBV28 and TRBJ1-2; D is unresolved. The CDR3 sequence is 12 residues long. V lost 7 bases, J lost 4 bases, and 10 bases lay in between. The V gene's germline CDR1 is MDHEN and CDR2 SYDVKM. Here the CDR3 reads CASTYGSYGYTF. CDR3 bases: TGTGCCAGCACCTACGGGAGCTATGGCTACACCTTC.

The J gene is TRBJ1-2, the V gene TRBV19; the match to TRBD1 covers 8 bases. Germline V gene data show CDR1 as LNHDA and CDR2 as SQIVND (reference sequence). This CDR3 spans 16 amino acids. With 5 bases clipped from V and 2 bases from J, the junction kept 10 bases outside the gene matches. CDR3 nucleotide sequence: TGTGCCAGTAGTCCTCCCGGACAGGGAAAGAACTATGGCTACACCTTC. Translating it yields CASSPPGQGKNYGYTF.